This T cell receptor beta chain was sequenced during a study of cytomegalovirus exposure and HLA in healthy donors. General study findings and limits: Accurate prediction of most subjects' HLA-A and HLA-B alleles from TCR beta sequences was reported. There were some 150 TCR beta chains listed as cytomegalovirus-associated. Upon later analysis, TCR association rates were observed to vary by HLA locus, being highest for DRB1 and lowest for HLA-C.

Primers: 60 Vbeta forward and 13 Jbeta reverse. Sequencing was performed with immunoSEQ multiplex PCR; in TCRdb, only in-frame clones are kept and a portion is missing. The sample lists nearly 110,000 clones; approximately 80% were seen once. A remark on this clone: Its antigen is not known.

Germline CDR1 reads MNHEY; CDR2 reads SVGAGI. The CDR3 has 15 amino acids. V gave up 4 bases and J gave up 6 bases; unmatched junction bases: 9. The J gene is TRBJ2-1, the V gene TRBV6-5; 7 bases fit TRBD2. Sequenced sample: PBMCs. The clonotype originates from a man between 60 and 75 years old in good health and CMV-seronegative. The DNA for the CDR3 is TGTGCCAGCAGTTTCACGGGGGGAACGGGCAATGAGCAGTTCTTC. It encodes CASSFTGGTGNEQFF.